The 29 T cell receptor beta chains below all came from one sample that was sequenced in a study of shared clonotypes between healthy human individuals. Sequencing was performed with immunoSEQ multiplex PCR; in TCRdb, only in-frame clones are kept and a portion is missing. This sample yields approximately 620,000 clones, of which 97% are seen a single time; about 0.06% belongs to the top ten. The specimen sequenced was naive CD4+ T cells sorted from blood. Subset: CD45RA+ positively selected. The receptor set was obtained from a woman aged 30 to 39 in good health.

V is TRBV2 and J is TRBJ2-5; a weak D match, TRBD1 (6 bases). Germline assignment: CDR1 SNHLY and CDR2 FYNNEI. The CDR3 is 15 amino acids. The germline V and J ends were trimmed by 0 bases and 9 bases, with 17 bases remaining between them. CDR3 DNA: TGTGCCAGCAGTGAAGCGCTTTGGGGGCGAGCGGCCCAGTACTTC. Its translation: CASSEALWGRAAQYF.

Notes on this clone: The sample has other DNA sequences that encode this CDR3 too. This chain joins TRBV28 and TRBJ2-1; unclear D gene. V lost 2 bases, J lost 4 bases, and 3 bases lay in between. Per the germline V gene, CDR1 is MDHEN and CDR2 is SYDVKM. The CDR3 is made up of 12 amino acids. CDR3: CASSLTYNEQFF. The DNA for the CDR3 is TGTGCCAGCAGTTTAACTTACAATGAGCAGTTCTTC.

This sequence joins TRBV18 and TRBJ2-4; TRBD2 agrees at 8 bases. In germline, CDR1 is KGHSH, CDR2 LQKENI. V dropped 1 base and J dropped 9; count of bases not matched to a gene: 8. This CDR3 is built from 15 residues. Here the CDR3 DNA reads TGTGCCAGCTCACCACGTAGCGGGAACCTAGGCATTCAGTACTTC. It encodes CASSPRSGNLGIQYF.

The V gene is TRBV11-2, the J gene TRBJ2-5; D may match TRBD1 or TRBD2 (5 bases each). Germline assignment: CDR1 SGHAT and CDR2 FQNNGV. This CDR3 has 16 residues. V dropped 3 bases and J dropped 4 bases, with 18 bases sitting between them. The CDR3: CASSFRPQGDGETQYF. The CDR3 coding sequence is TGTGCCAGCAGCTTCCGCCCCCAGGGAGACGGAGAGACCCAGTACTTC.

V and J are TRBV9 and TRBJ2-6; either TRBD1 or TRBD2 may fit D (5 bases each). The CDR3 runs 16 residues. The V gene lost 0 bases and the J gene lost 3 bases, with 10 bases spanning the gap. Germline-derived CDR1 and CDR2 are SGDLS and YYNGEE. The CDR3 DNA follows: TGTGCCAGCAGCGTAGTTCGGGGCGTTGGGGCCAACGTCCTGACTTTC. This encodes CASSVVRGVGANVLTF.

The genes are TRBV4-2 and TRBJ2-1; D gene unclear. V lost 1 base and J lost 8, with 12 bases in between. Germline loops: CDR1 LGHNA, CDR2 YNFKEQ. This CDR3 contains 14 residues. As DNA, the CDR3 is TGTGCCAGCAGCCAAGTTGGTCTAGGTTATGAGCAGTTCTTC. Translation gives CASSQVGLGYEQFF.

CDR3 sequence (DNA): TGCGCCAGCAGTGAACAGGGAGGTGGGCTGGGAACTGAAGCTTTCTTT. Translation: CASSEQGGGLGTEAFF. The chain employs TRBV10-2 and TRBJ1-1, with D possibly matching TRBD1 (6 bases). Germline V gene sequence: CDR1 WSHSY, CDR2 SAAADI. Trimming pared 3 bases from V and 5 bases from J, leaving 19 bases between. This CDR3 region has 16 residues.

The chain links TRBV2 to TRBJ1-3; a weak D match, TRBD1 (6 bases). Germline CDR1 SNHLY, CDR2 FYNNEI. Trimming took 3 bases from V and 0 from J, leaving 15 bases between them. CDR3 length: 17 amino acids. CDR3 amino acids: CASSDGRGPISGNTIYF. The DNA for the CDR3 is TGTGCCAGCAGTGACGGCAGGGGCCCTATCTCTGGAAACACCATATATTTT. Full variable domain (remainder filled in from reference TRBV2 and TRBJ1-3): EPEVTQTPSHQVTQMGQEVILRCVPISNHLYFYWYRQILGQKVEFLVSFYNNEISEKSEIFDDQFSVERPDGSNFTLKIRSTKLEDSAMYFCASSDGRGPISGNTIYFGEGSWLTVV.

The gene calls are TRBV10-1 and TRBJ1-2; the match to TRBD1 covers 10 bases. From germline, CDR1 is WNHNN and CDR2 SYGVQD (reference sequence). Germline trimming cut 6 bases from V and 5 bases from J; bases unmatched to any gene: 9. The CDR3 has 15 amino acids. The CDR3 nucleotides read TGCGCCAGCAGGACAGGGGGCCATATCGGTTATGGCTACACCTTC. This codes for CASRTGGHIGYGYTF.

The V gene is TRBV19, the J gene TRBJ2-5, with 8 bases aligning to TRBD2. Germline CDR1 reads LNHDA; CDR2 reads SQIVND (reference sequence). This CDR3 comprises 16 residues. The ends lost 5 bases at V and 4 bases at J; junction bases unmatched: 12. The CDR3 nucleotides read TGTGCCAGTAGTCGCGCTAGCGGGCGGGAGAGAGAGACCCAGTACTTC. Its translation: CASSRASGRERETQYF.

The rearrangement joins TRBV6-6 to TRBJ1-4; D might be TRBD1 (5 bases). V lost 4 bases to trimming and J lost 1 base, with 10 bases between them. Germline CDR1 is MNHNY and CDR2 is SVGAGI (reference sequence). CDR3 length: 15 residues. CDR3 protein: CASSSATVTNEKLFF. In nucleotides, the CDR3 is TGTGCCAGCAGTTCAGCGACAGTAACTAATGAAAAACTGTTTTTT.

This clone occurred a few times. Different DNA sequences within this sample yield the same CDR3. The chain couples TRBV7-9 to TRBJ1-2; no clear D. CDR3 length equals 11 residues. V was trimmed by 1 base and J by 6 bases, leaving 3 bases between them. The germline V gene has CDR1 SEHNR and CDR2 FQNEAQ (reference sequence). DNA of the CDR3: TGTGCCAGCAGCTTAGGGGATGGCTACACCTTC. Protein sequence: CASSLGDGYTF.

This chain uses TRBV11-3 with TRBJ2-1; 7 nucleotides agree with TRBD1. CDR1 SGHNT and CDR2 YENEEA come from the germline V gene. With 0 bases clipped from V and 9 bases from J, the junction kept 2 bases outside the gene matches. This CDR3 has 13 residues. The CDR3 nucleotides are TGTGCCAGCAGCTTAGAAGGGACAGCTGAGCAGTTCTTC. It yields the protein CASSLEGTAEQFF.

CDR3 coding DNA: TGTGCCAGCAGTGAAGCTTACCACGAGCAGTACTTC. Encoded protein: CASSEAYHEQYF. The chain links TRBV6-1 to TRBJ2-7; no reliable D call. This CDR3 is 12 amino acids long. V lost 0 bases and J lost 5, with 5 bases in between. Germline V gives CDR1 MNHNS, CDR2 SASEGT.

V and J are TRBV5-1 and TRBJ2-7, with unresolved D. CDR3 size: 13 residues. The germline V gene encodes CDR1 SGHRS and CDR2 YFSETQ. The V and J ends lost 4 bases and 8 bases respectively, with 16 bases between them. CDR3 nucleotides: TGCGCCAGCAGCCCGGGCGTGGAGACGAAGCAGTACTTC. It encodes CASSPGVETKQYF.

V gene TRBV4-1 combines with J gene TRBJ2-1, with 9 bases aligning to TRBD2. The CDR3 is made up of 17 amino acids. Germline loops: CDR1 MGHRA, CDR2 YSYEKL. J was trimmed by 7 bases and V by 3 bases; bases with no gene match: 13. Written as DNA, the CDR3 is TGCGCCAGCAGCCACCGGGTGCGGGAGGGCCTGGGTAATGAGCAGTTCTTC. Its protein product is CASSHRVREGLGNEQFF.

The chain carries TRBV21-1 and TRBJ2-5. TRBV21-1 is a pseudogene. This CDR3 is built from 13 residues. The CDR3 sequence is CARNRDPKRTQYF. CDR3 DNA: TGTGCCAGGAACCGGGACCCAAAGCGGACCCAGTACTTC.

This chain joins TRBV12-5 and TRBJ1-2; D gene uncertain. The CDR3 spans 17 residues. V shed 0 bases and J shed 2 bases, with 16 bases lying between them. Looked up from germline, CDR1 is LGHNT and CDR2 is FRNRAP. The CDR3 loop is CASGLVPLGRGNYGYTF. The DNA for the CDR3 is TGTGCTAGTGGTTTGGTACCATTGGGTCGTGGCAACTATGGCTACACCTTC.

J is TRBJ1-4 and V is TRBV4-1; D call uncertain. CDR1 is MGHRA, CDR2 YSYEKL, per germline. CDR3 length: 18 residues. The V end was cut by 1 base, the J end by 4 bases, with 19 bases between. The CDR3 reads CASSQGRTSEAYNEKLFF. CDR3 DNA: TGCGCCAGCAGCCAAGGTCGGACGTCGGAAGCCTATAATGAAAAACTGTTTTTT.

The chain has TRBV5-4 and TRBJ2-5, with TRBD1 identical over 7 bases. CDR1 and CDR2 (germline): SGHNT, YYREEE (reference sequence). The V segment lost 4 bases and the J segment 5 bases; nucleotides outside the gene matches: 5. The CDR3 is made up of 13 amino acids. The CDR3 DNA reads TGTGCCAGCAGCACCACGACAGGGGAGACCCAGTACTTC. This sequence encodes CASSTTTGETQYF.

The chain combines TRBV28 with TRBJ1-1; D might be TRBD1 (5 bases). The CDR3 is 13 amino acids. Trimming left V 2 bases short and J 10 bases short, with 14 bases between. CDR1 and CDR2 (germline): MDHEN, SYDVKM. The CDR3 DNA reads as TGTGCCAGCAGTTTAGGGGGTATCGGACGAGCTTTCTTT. This gives the protein CASSLGGIGRAFF.

This clone was detected only once. CDR3 in DNA: TGCGCCAGCAGCACAGGGACTAGCGGGAGCACAGATACGCAGTATTTT. Amino acid sequence: CASSTGTSGSTDTQYF. The chain links TRBV5-1 to TRBJ2-3; 12 bases match TRBD2. With V trimmed by 4 bases and J by 0 bases, 3 bases remained unmatched. The length of the CDR3 is 16 residues. Germline V gene sequence: CDR1 SGHRS, CDR2 YFSETQ.

This clone showed up just once. The chain employs TRBV5-1 and TRBJ1-2, with D maybe TRBD1 (6 bases). The germline gives CDR1 SGHRS, CDR2 YFSETQ. The CDR3 contains 14 residues. Trimming removed 4 bases at V and 2 bases at J, with 12 bases between. CDR3 sequence: CASSPNQGNYGYTF. CDR3 nucleotides: TGCGCCAGCAGCCCAAATCAGGGGAACTATGGCTACACCTTC.

This chain's CDR3 is CASSKLHTETQYF. The CDR3 nucleotides read TGTGCCAGTAGCAAACTACACACGGAGACCCAGTACTTC. The chain links TRBV19 to TRBJ2-5; the D is unclear. The CDR3 totals 13 residues. CDR1 is LNHDA and CDR2 is SQIVND in the germline V gene (reference sequence). Trimming shortened V by 6 bases and J by 5 bases, and 13 bases separated the two germline ends.

The chain employs TRBV29-1 and TRBJ2-1, with D uncertain. CDR1 is SQVTM and CDR2 is ANQGSEA in the germline V gene. V shed 7 bases and J shed 5 bases, with 12 bases lying between them. The length of the CDR3 is 12 residues. The CDR3 sequence is CSGGRQNNEQFF. The CDR3 bases are TGCAGCGGCGGTCGCCAGAACAATGAGCAGTTCTTC.

This chain uses TRBV27 with TRBJ2-3; 9 bases align to TRBD2. The CDR3 loop spans 16 amino acids. Trimming took 2 bases from V and 4 from J; bases not matched to a gene: 7. Germline CDR1 is MNHEY and CDR2 is SMNVEV (reference sequence). CDR3 coding DNA: TGTGCCAGCAGTTTACTTTTTGCGGGAGGGTCAGATACGCAGTATTTT. This translates into CASSLLFAGGSDTQYF.

The chain has TRBV5-1 and TRBJ2-1, with D tentatively TRBD2 (6 bases). There are 15 residues in the CDR3. The V and J ends lost 0 bases and 6 bases respectively, with 13 bases between them. Germline V lookup: CDR1 SGHRS, CDR2 YFSETQ. CDR3 sequence reads: CASSLAGEVGNEQFF. The CDR3 coding sequence is TGCGCCAGCAGCTTGGCCGGGGAGGTCGGCAATGAGCAGTTCTTC.

The V call is TRBV14, the J call TRBJ2-5, with unresolved D. CDR3 size: 11 residues. V dropped 3 bases and J dropped 4 bases, with 3 bases sitting between them. Germline V CDR1 and CDR2: SGHDN, FVKESK. CDR3 in DNA: TGTGCCAGCAGCCATTCAGAGACCCAGTACTTC. Encoded protein: CASSHSETQYF.

This chain uses TRBV18 with TRBJ1-2, with D unclear. The CDR3 runs to 14 residues. Germline values: CDR1 KGHSH, CDR2 LQKENI. The V end lost 2 bases, the J end lost 2 bases, and 9 bases lay between the germline ends. Here the CDR3 reads CASSPVGSNYGYTF. DNA of the CDR3: TGTGCCAGCTCACCAGTAGGCAGCAACTATGGCTACACCTTC.